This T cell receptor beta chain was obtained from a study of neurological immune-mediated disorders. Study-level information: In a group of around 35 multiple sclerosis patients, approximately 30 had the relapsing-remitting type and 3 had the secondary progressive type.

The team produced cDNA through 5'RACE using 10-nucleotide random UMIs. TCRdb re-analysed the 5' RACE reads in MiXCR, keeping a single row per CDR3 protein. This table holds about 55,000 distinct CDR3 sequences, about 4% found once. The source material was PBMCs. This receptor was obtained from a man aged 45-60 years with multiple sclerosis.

CDR3 region: CASRTGTSGFRGNEQFF. The CDR3 DNA follows: TGTGCCAGCAGGACCGGGACTAGCGGGTTTAGGGGCAATGAGCAGTTCTTC. The rearrangement uses TRBV2 and TRBJ2-1; 12 positions match TRBD2. The V and J ends lost 6 bases and 6 bases, in that order; junction bases with no gene match: 12. Germline V lookup: CDR1 SNHLY, CDR2 FYNNEI. The CDR3 extends over 17 amino acids. Looking up the rest from reference TRBV2 and TRBJ2-1 gives the full variable domain: EPEVTQTPSHQVTQMGQEVILRCVPISNHLYFYWYRQILGQKVEFLVSFYNNEISEKSEIFDDQFSVERPDGSNFTLKIRSTKLEDSAMYFCASRTGTSGFRGNEQFFGPGTRLTVL.